The next 4 T cell receptor beta chains were all read from a single sample in a study of T cells in Graves' hyperthyroidism and ophthalmopathy. The CDR3 regions of TCR beta were amplified from RNA transcripts. A first-round RT-PCR of the TCR CDR3 used the HTBI primer set. TCRdb reanalysed the multiplex PCR reads using MiXCR and keeps one entry per CDR3 protein. The sample carries about 700,000 distinct CDR3 sequences, just under 45% recorded once. Sequences were obtained from peripheral blood or thyroid tissue (not recorded which). These receptors were collected from an adult man with Graves' disease, either hyperthyroidism or ophthalmopathy (not recorded which).

The chain combines TRBV20-1 with TRBJ2-7, with 7 bases lining up with TRBD1. This CDR3 comprises 14 residues. J was trimmed by 3 bases and V by 4 bases; bases with no gene match: 9. Looked up from germline, CDR1 is DFQATT and CDR2 is SNEGSKA (reference sequence). The CDR3 spells CSATTGDGLYEQYF. CDR3 nucleotides: TGCAGTGCTACAACAGGGGATGGACTCTACGAGCAGTACTTC.

This sequence joins TRBV29-1 and TRBJ2-7; D remains unclear. CDR1 SQVTM and CDR2 ANQGSEA come from the germline V gene. The V end lost 0 bases, the J end lost 2 bases, and 8 bases lay between the germline ends. The CDR3 loop spans 13 amino acids. The CDR3 reads CSVEDSGTYEQYF. CDR3 DNA sequence: TGCAGCGTTGAAGATTCTGGCACCTACGAGCAGTACTTC.

The chain has TRBV7-2 and TRBJ1-5; D is uncertain. Trimming left V 10 bases short and J 4 bases short, with 17 bases between. There are 14 residues in the CDR3. Germline values: CDR1 SGHTA, CDR2 FQGNSA. The chain's CDR3 is CAISLVVGNQPQHF. The CDR3 nucleotides read TGTGCCATCAGTTTAGTCGTCGGGAATCAGCCCCAGCATTTT.

Comment on this clonotype: An end of the junction does not agree with germline; a read error may underlie this. The rearrangement links TRBV10-3 to TRBJ2-7, with D perhaps assigned TRBD1 or TRBD2 (6 bases each). The CDR3 contains 15 residues. Germline CDR1 ENHRY, CDR2 SYGVKD. The CDR3 spells CAIRDTGASSYEQYF. The CDR3 DNA sequence: TGTGCCATCCGTGACACGGGGGCGAGCTCCTACGAGCAGTACTTC.